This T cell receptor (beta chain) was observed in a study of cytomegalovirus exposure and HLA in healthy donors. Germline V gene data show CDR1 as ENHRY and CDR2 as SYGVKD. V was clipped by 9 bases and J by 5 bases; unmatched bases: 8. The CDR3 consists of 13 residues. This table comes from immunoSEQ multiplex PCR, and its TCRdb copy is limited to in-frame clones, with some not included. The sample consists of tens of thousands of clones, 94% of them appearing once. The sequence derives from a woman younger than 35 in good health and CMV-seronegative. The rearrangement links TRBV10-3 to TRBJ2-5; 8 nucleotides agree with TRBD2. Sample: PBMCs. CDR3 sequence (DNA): TGTGCCATTAGCGGGGACCCTCGGGAGACCCAGTACTTC. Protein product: CAISGDPRETQYF.